The rows below give T cell receptor beta chains drawn from one sample of a study of spatial heterogeneity in lung cancer. TCRdb recomputed calls from the 5' RACE reads with MiXCR, one row per CDR3 protein. Of about 95,000 distinct CDR3 sequences in the sample, under 9% were seen once. This specimen was PBMCs, taken at surgery. These receptors originate from a male donor with early-stage non-small cell lung cancer. CDR3s include the opening cysteine and the closing phenylalanine or tryptophan. The order of the fields is CDR3 length, V gene, D gene, clone size, J gene, CDR3 DNA, CDR3 protein. The D gene is left open where the match is weak. Clone sizes are given selectively: once, few, many, or a class where the clone is expanded.

CDR3 length: 16; V gene: TRBV4-2; D gene: NA; clone size: NA; J gene: TRBJ2-2; CDR3 DNA: TGTGCCAGCAGCCAACCCGGGACATCGAACACCGGGGAGCTGTTTTTT; CDR3 protein: CASSQPGTSNTGELFF
CDR3 length: 13; V gene: TRBV28; D gene: NA; clone size: few; J gene: TRBJ2-6; CDR3 DNA: TGTGCCAGTTCCCACCCTGGGGCCAACGTCCTGACTTTC; CDR3 protein: CASSHPGANVLTF
CDR3 length: 15; V gene: TRBV7-9; D gene: TRBD2; clone size: many; J gene: TRBJ2-3; CDR3 DNA: TGTGCCAGCAGCAGAACTAGCGACTTCACAGATACGCAGTATTTT; CDR3 protein: CASSRTSDFTDTQYF
CDR3 length: 13; V gene: TRBV7-7; D gene: NA; clone size: many; J gene: TRBJ2-3; CDR3 DNA: TGTGCCAGCAGCTTCCGACTAGCAGATACGCAGTATTTT; CDR3 protein: CASSFRLADTQYF
CDR3 length: 13; V gene: TRBV29-1; D gene: NA; clone size: many; J gene: TRBJ1-1; CDR3 DNA: TGCAGCGTTGACTGGGGTCTGAACACTGAAGCTTTCTTT; CDR3 protein: CSVDWGLNTEAFF
CDR3 length: 15; V gene: TRBV7-2; D gene: NA; clone size: many; J gene: TRBJ1-3; CDR3 DNA: TGTGCCAGCAGCCTGCGGGGGCAGAAAGGAAACACCATATATTTT; CDR3 protein: CASSLRGQKGNTIYF
CDR3 length: 14; V gene: TRBV6-2/TRBV6-3; D gene: TRBD2; clone size: few; J gene: TRBJ2-5; CDR3 DNA: TGTGCCAGCAGACCGCGGGGGGGAGAAGAGACCCAGTACTTC; CDR3 protein: CASRPRGGEETQYF
CDR3 length: 14; V gene: TRBV4-2; D gene: NA; clone size: many; J gene: TRBJ2-7; CDR3 DNA: TGTGCCAGCAGCCAGGCCGGGGAGGCGGGCGAGCAGTACTTC; CDR3 protein: CASSQAGEAGEQYF
CDR3 length: 14; V gene: TRBV7-2; D gene: TRBD1; clone size: many; J gene: TRBJ2-3; CDR3 DNA: TGTGCCACCAAGGACAGGGCTAGCACAGATACGCAGTATTTT; CDR3 protein: CATKDRASTDTQYF
CDR3 length: 14; V gene: TRBV7-9; D gene: TRBD1; clone size: many; J gene: TRBJ2-7; CDR3 DNA: TGTGCCAGCAGCCCCAAGGGACAGACCTACGAGCAGTACTTC; CDR3 protein: CASSPKGQTYEQYF
CDR3 length: 16; V gene: TRBV5-4; D gene: NA; clone size: NA; J gene: TRBJ1-1; CDR3 DNA: TGTGCCAGCAGTTCCCATCGCTCAGGGAGGGGGACTGAAGCTTTCTTT; CDR3 protein: CASSSHRSGRGTEAFF
CDR3 length: 14; V gene: TRBV20-1; D gene: TRBD1; clone size: many; J gene: TRBJ1-1; CDR3 DNA: TGCAGTGCTACGCCGGGACAGGGCGGTGGTAGGGCTTTCTTT; CDR3 protein: CSATPGQGGGRAFF
CDR3 length: 11; V gene: TRBV5-1; D gene: NA; clone size: few; J gene: TRBJ2-3; CDR3 DNA: TGCGCCAGCAGGGAAACAGATACGCAGTATTTT; CDR3 protein: CASRETDTQYF
CDR3 length: 17; V gene: TRBV27; D gene: TRBD1; clone size: NA; J gene: TRBJ1-1; CDR3 DNA: TGTGCCAGCAGTTTATCGCGTTGGGACAGGGGCTCAAGGGGTGCTTTCTTT; CDR3 protein: CASSLSRWDRGSRGAFF
CDR3 length: 15; V gene: TRBV18; D gene: TRBD1; clone size: NA; J gene: TRBJ1-5; CDR3 DNA: TGTGCCAGCTCACGGGGGACAGGGGTCAATCAGCCCCAGCATTTT; CDR3 protein: CASSRGTGVNQPQHF
CDR3 length: 14; V gene: TRBV5-1; D gene: NA; clone size: many; J gene: TRBJ2-7; CDR3 DNA: TGCGCCAGCAGCGTGGACGGGCCCTCCTACGAGCAGTACTTC; CDR3 protein: CASSVDGPSYEQYF
CDR3 length: 13; V gene: TRBV5-1; D gene: NA; clone size: NA; J gene: TRBJ1-5; CDR3 DNA: TGCGCCAGCAGCTTCGATAGCAATCAGCCCCAGCATTTT; CDR3 protein: CASSFDSNQPQHF
CDR3 length: 13; V gene: TRBV15; D gene: TRBD1; clone size: many; J gene: TRBJ1-2; CDR3 DNA: TGTGCCACCAGCCGTGGGACAGAAGGGGACTACACCTTC; CDR3 protein: CATSRGTEGDYTF
CDR3 length: 15; V gene: TRBV10-2; D gene: TRBD2; clone size: few; J gene: TRBJ2-5; CDR3 DNA: TGCGCCAGCAGTTTCACTAGCGGGTTGGGTGAGACCCAGTACTTC; CDR3 protein: CASSFTSGLGETQYF
CDR3 length: 12; V gene: TRBV3-1; D gene: NA; clone size: few; J gene: TRBJ2-5; CDR3 DNA: TGTGCCAGCAGCCAAGTTTCAGAGACCCAGTACTTC; CDR3 protein: CASSQVSETQYF
CDR3 length: 17; V gene: TRBV20-1; D gene: NA; clone size: NA; J gene: TRBJ1-5; CDR3 DNA: TGCAGTGCTAGAGATGCGGCGTTGGGGCAGATCAATCAGCCCCAGCATTTT; CDR3 protein: CSARDAALGQINQPQHF
CDR3 length: 12; V gene: TRBV12-3/TRBV12-4; D gene: NA; clone size: few; J gene: TRBJ2-4; CDR3 DNA: TGTGCCAGCAGTTTAGCCAAAAACATTCAGTACTTC; CDR3 protein: CASSLAKNIQYF
CDR3 length: 15; V gene: TRBV12-3/TRBV12-4; D gene: NA; clone size: NA; J gene: TRBJ1-2; CDR3 DNA: TGTGCCAGCAGTTTTCCGTACAGATTAAACTATGGCTACACCTTC; CDR3 protein: CASSFPYRLNYGYTF
CDR3 length: 13; V gene: TRBV5-1; D gene: TRBD1; clone size: few; J gene: TRBJ2-7; CDR3 DNA: TGCGCCAGCAGCCACGGACAGGGCTACGAGCAGTACTTC; CDR3 protein: CASSHGQGYEQYF
CDR3 length: 12; V gene: TRBV29-1; D gene: TRBD1; clone size: few; J gene: TRBJ2-1; CDR3 DNA: TGCAGCGGCCGGGACAGATACAATGAGCAGTTCTTC; CDR3 protein: CSGRDRYNEQFF
CDR3 length: 15; V gene: TRBV29-1; D gene: TRBD2; clone size: many; J gene: TRBJ2-5; CDR3 DNA: TGCAGCGGGGTTGGACTAGCGGGAGCAATGGAGACCCAGTACTTC; CDR3 protein: CSGVGLAGAMETQYF
CDR3 length: 13; V gene: TRBV7-7; D gene: NA; clone size: many; J gene: TRBJ2-2; CDR3 DNA: TGTGCCAGCAGCTTAGATAGAACCGGGGAGCTGTTTTTT; CDR3 protein: CASSLDRTGELFF
CDR3 length: 13; V gene: TRBV19; D gene: NA; clone size: NA; J gene: TRBJ2-7; CDR3 DNA: TGTGCCAGTAGTATCGGTCAGGGGGGCGAGCAGTACTTC; CDR3 protein: CASSIGQGGEQYF
CDR3 length: 15; V gene: TRBV13; D gene: NA; clone size: few; J gene: TRBJ2-2; CDR3 DNA: TGTGCCAGCAGCTTAGAGCCGAGGAACACCGGGGAGCTGTTTTTT; CDR3 protein: CASSLEPRNTGELFF
CDR3 length: 15; V gene: TRBV6-1; D gene: TRBD2; clone size: many; J gene: TRBJ2-1; CDR3 DNA: TGTGCCAGCAGCATCACTAGCGGCTCCTACAATGAGCAGTTCTTC; CDR3 protein: CASSITSGSYNEQFF
CDR3 length: 14; V gene: TRBV6-5; D gene: TRBD1; clone size: NA; J gene: TRBJ2-7; CDR3 DNA: TGTGCCAGCAGTTACTCCGACAGGGAGTACGAGCAGTACTTC; CDR3 protein: CASSYSDREYEQYF
CDR3 length: 15; V gene: TRBV7-9; D gene: NA; clone size: many; J gene: TRBJ1-5; CDR3 DNA: TGTGCCAGCAGCTTGGAAGGGGCGGGCAATCAGCCCCAGCATTTT; CDR3 protein: CASSLEGAGNQPQHF
CDR3 length: 13; V gene: TRBV5-1; D gene: NA; clone size: few; J gene: TRBJ2-1; CDR3 DNA: TGCGCCAGCCGCTTGAGGGCCTACAATGAGCAGTTCTTC; CDR3 protein: CASRLRAYNEQFF
CDR3 length: 13; V gene: TRBV29-1; D gene: TRBD1; clone size: few; J gene: TRBJ2-5; CDR3 DNA: TGCAGCGCTGGACAGGGGCGGGGAGAGACCCAGTACTTC; CDR3 protein: CSAGQGRGETQYF
CDR3 length: 16; V gene: TRBV5-1; D gene: NA; clone size: NA; J gene: TRBJ2-6; CDR3 DNA: TGCGCCAGCAGCTTGAGGGCGGGCTCTGGGGCCAACGTCCTGACTTTC; CDR3 protein: CASSLRAGSGANVLTF
CDR3 length: 14; V gene: TRBV5-1; D gene: NA; clone size: many; J gene: TRBJ1-1; CDR3 DNA: TGCGCCAGCAGCGGTGGACACGGGGTCTCTGAAGCTTTCTTT; CDR3 protein: CASSGGHGVSEAFF